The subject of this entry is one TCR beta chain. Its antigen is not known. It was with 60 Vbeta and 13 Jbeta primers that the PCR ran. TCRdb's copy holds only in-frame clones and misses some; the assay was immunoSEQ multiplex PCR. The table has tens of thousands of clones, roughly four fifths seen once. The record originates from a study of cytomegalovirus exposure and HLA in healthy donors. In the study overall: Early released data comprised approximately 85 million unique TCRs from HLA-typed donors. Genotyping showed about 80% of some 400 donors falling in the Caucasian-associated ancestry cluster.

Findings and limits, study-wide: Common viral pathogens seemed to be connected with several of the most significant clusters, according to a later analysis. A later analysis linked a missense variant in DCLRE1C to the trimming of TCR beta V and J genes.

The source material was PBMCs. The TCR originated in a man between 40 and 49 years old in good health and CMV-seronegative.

The CDR3 bases are TGTGCCAGCAGAAGCAGGGGAAATGAGCAGTTCTTC. Translating gives CASRSRGNEQFF. The chain links TRBV2 to TRBJ2-1; D may be TRBD1 (6 bases). Germline CDR1 is SNHLY and CDR2 is FYNNEI. V was clipped by 6 bases and J by 7 bases, with 10 bases between them. The CDR3 length is 12 residues. The whole variable domain, filled in from reference TRBV2 and TRBJ2-1, reads EPEVTQTPSHQVTQMGQEVILRCVPISNHLYFYWYRQILGQKVEFLVSFYNNEISEKSEIFDDQFSVERPDGSNFTLKIRSTKLEDSAMYFCASRSRGNEQFFGPGTRLTVL.